These 12 T cell receptor beta chains originate from one sample sequenced in a study of naive and memory T cell subsets (dated by TCRdb to between 2016 and 2019). The library relied on 5' RACE. Sequencer: Illumina MiSeq. Four rounds of PCR, run with the SP2 primer together with nested alpha and beta constant region primers, were used to amplify the ligated cDNA. TCRdb reworked the public reads: Q25 trimming with fastp, MiXCR clone assembly, productive beta chains retained. Rows are unified per CDR3 protein, each entry keeping the most common DNA and genes. The sample table lists approximately 30,000 distinct CDR3 sequences, approximately 15% of them with a count of one. The ten largest clonotypes hold 2.6% of the sample. Using 3' ligation of a UMI-containing oligonucleotide to TCR cDNA, the study laid out a robust and sensitive protocol to amplify, sequence and analyze TCRs. These TCRs come from a female donor in good health.

The J gene is TRBJ2-3, the V gene TRBV27; D perhaps matches TRBD1 (5 bases). Germline V lookup: CDR1 MNHEY, CDR2 SMNVEV (reference sequence). V dropped 1 base and J dropped 3 bases, with 11 bases sitting between them. CDR3 size: 15 residues. The CDR3 sequence: CASSLYFQGTDTQYF. The CDR3, as DNA: TGTGCCAGCAGTTTATACTTCCAGGGAACAGATACGCAGTATTTT.

In its sample, this clonotype was seen a few times. V and J are TRBV7-2 and TRBJ2-2, with D possibly being TRBD1 (6 bases). Germline V lookup: CDR1 SGHTA, CDR2 FQGNSA. Trimming stripped 1 base from V and 4 bases from J, with 7 bases between. This CDR3 is built from 14 residues. CDR3 sequence: CASSLGGGTGELFF. CDR3 DNA: TGTGCCAGCAGCTTAGGAGGGGGCACCGGGGAGCTGTTTTTT.

V gene TRBV20-1 combines with J gene TRBJ1-2; 7 bases agree with TRBD1. With V trimmed by 0 bases and J by 4 bases, 8 bases remained unmatched. Germline CDR1 and CDR2: DFQATT and SNEGSKA (reference sequence). There are 15 residues in the CDR3. The CDR3 is CSAREGPGGRYGYTF. In nucleotides, the CDR3 is TGCAGTGCTAGAGAGGGGCCAGGGGGACGCTATGGCTACACCTTC.

The rearrangement links TRBV10-3 to TRBJ2-1, with 8 bases identical to TRBD2. V gave up 2 bases and J gave up 7 bases; unmatched junction bases: 4. This CDR3 region has 14 residues. Germline V CDR1 and CDR2: ENHRY, SYGVKD. The CDR3 loop is CAISEAGGNNEQFF. In DNA form, the CDR3 reads TGTGCCATCAGTGAGGCGGGGGGAAATAATGAGCAGTTCTTC.

This clonotype was picked up a small number of times. The V and J genes are TRBV5-6 and TRBJ2-7; 8 bases agree with TRBD2. The germline gives CDR1 SGHDT, CDR2 YYEEEE. The CDR3 sequence is 17 residues long. V lost 2 bases, J lost 1 base, and 11 bases stayed unmatched. CDR3 sequence (DNA): TGTGCCAGCAGCTTCCGTTCCGAGACTAGCGTTTCCTACGAGCAGTACTTC. Amino acids: CASSFRSETSVSYEQYF. The variable domain in full, with the rest retrieved from reference TRBV5-6 and TRBJ2-7, is DAGVTQSPTHLIKTRGQQVTLRCSPKSGHDTVSWYQQALGQGPQFIFQYYEEEERQRGNFPDRFSGHQFPNYSSELNVNALLLGDSALYLCASSFRSETSVSYEQYFGPGTRLTVT.

The chain has TRBV15 and TRBJ2-1; 11 bases are a match to TRBD2. Germline loops: CDR1 LNHNV, CDR2 YYDKDF (reference sequence). There are 17 residues in the CDR3. The V and J ends lost 0 bases and 8 bases, in that order; junction bases with no gene match: 9. The CDR3 DNA reads as TGTGCCACCAGCAGAGAGACTAGCGGGGTCTTATTGGATGAGCAGTTCTTC. Its protein is CATSRETSGVLLDEQFF.

This clonotype ranks as medium-sized. The chain carries TRBV29-1 and TRBJ1-2, with TRBD1 matching 8 bases. The V gene's germline CDR1 is SQVTM and CDR2 ANQGSEA. After removal of 6 bases from V and 4 bases from J, the junction contained 10 bases not matched to a gene. This CDR3 has 14 amino acids. This CDR3 reads CSVEDRERSYGYTF. In nucleotides, the CDR3 is TGCAGCGTCGAGGACAGGGAACGGAGCTATGGCTACACCTTC. The full variable domain, rest sourced from reference TRBV29-1 and TRBJ1-2, is SAVISQKPSRDICQRGTSLTIQCQVDSQVTMMFWYRQQPGQSLTLIATANQGSEATYESGFVIDKFPISRPNLTFSTLTVSNMSPEDSSIYLCSVEDRERSYGYTFGSGTRLTVV.

This clonotype has a count of ten or more. The chain is built from TRBV20-1 and TRBJ1-1; D uncertain. The V end was cut by 5 bases, the J end by 4 bases, with 11 bases between. Per the germline V gene, CDR1 is DFQATT and CDR2 is SNEGSKA (reference sequence). This CDR3 is 12 amino acids long. In nucleotides, the CDR3 is TGCAGTGCTTCGTGGGGTAGCACTGAAGCTTTCTTT. Encoded protein: CSASWGSTEAFF.

The J gene is TRBJ1-6, the V gene TRBV6-2 or TRBV6-3; no clear D. Per the germline V gene, CDR1 is MNHEY and CDR2 is SVGEGT. There are 15 residues in the CDR3. V lost 4 bases to trimming and J lost 7 bases, with 14 bases between them. The CDR3 DNA is TGTGCCAGCAGTTTGCGAGCAGCAACAAATTCACCCCTCCACTTT. Translated, it gives CASSLRAATNSPLHF.

The chain links TRBV20-1 to TRBJ2-1; D possibly corresponds to TRBD1 (6 bases). The length of the CDR3 is 13 residues. Germline V gene sequence: CDR1 DFQATT, CDR2 SNEGSKA (reference sequence). V was cut by 4 bases and J by 0 bases, with 7 bases left in between. For the CDR3, the DNA is TGCAGTGCTACAGGGGACTCCTACAATGAGCAGTTCTTC. Amino acids: CSATGDSYNEQFF.

This clonotype occurred a few times. This chain links TRBV7-9 with TRBJ2-3; maybe TRBD1 (6 bases). Germline V gene sequence: CDR1 SEHNR, CDR2 FQNEAQ (reference sequence). Deletions cut 5 bases from V and 3 bases from J, with 18 bases between. The CDR3 is 16 amino acids. The CDR3 protein is CASSKRAGAATDTQYF. For the CDR3, the DNA is TGTGCCAGCAGCAAGAGGGCAGGGGCCGCGACAGATACGCAGTATTTT. Filled out from reference TRBV7-9 and TRBJ2-3, the complete variable domain reads DTGVSQNPRHKITKRGQNVTFRCDPISEHNRLYWYRQTLGQGPEFLTYFQNEAQLEKSRLLSDRFSAERPKGSFSTLEIQRTEQGDSAMYLCASSKRAGAATDTQYFGPGTRLTVL.

The chain combines TRBV10-3 with TRBJ1-6; TRBD1 agrees at 9 bases. The V and J ends lost 5 bases and 2 bases, in that order; junction bases with no gene match: 10. The CDR3 totals 18 residues. Germline lookup yields CDR1 ENHRY and CDR2 SYGVKD. The CDR3 protein is CAISRLDRGRAYNSPLHF. The CDR3 DNA reads TGTGCCATCAGTAGATTGGACAGGGGACGGGCCTATAATTCACCCCTCCACTTT.